The 6 T cell receptor beta chains reported below all come from one sample, sequenced in a study of T cells in women clearing cervical HPV infection. Profiled with immunoSEQ multiplex PCR; TCRdb holds only in-frame clones, not every one. This sample's table reports tens of thousands of clones. The specimen sequenced was blood buffy coat. Every receptor here comes from a woman aged 18 to 75 with a cervical HPV16 infection that either progressed to CIN3+ or cleared (not recorded which).

Remarks on this clone: The CDR3 extends 3 residues past the end of the read, so its final part is completed from the germline J gene. The J gene is TRBJ1-1, the V gene TRBV2, with 8 bases identical to TRBD1. J was trimmed by 1 base and V by 7 bases; bases with no gene match: 5. CDR1 SNHLY and CDR2 FYNNEI come from the germline V gene. CDR3 size: 14 residues. The sequenced part of the CDR3 DNA is TGTGCCAGCACTCTCGGGACAGGGAACACTGAA. Its protein is CASTLGTGNTE. The whole CDR3 protein is CASTLGTGNTEAFF.

The CDR3 region is CASSNRQTSGLPMYQETQYF. The CDR3 bases that were read are TGTGCCAGTAGCAATCGCCAGACTAGCGGACTACCGATGTACCAAGAGACC. The V gene is TRBV19, the J gene TRBJ2-5; 9 bases agree with TRBD2. The CDR3 is cut off 3 residues early in the read; its end comes from the germline J gene. Germline V gene sequence: CDR1 LNHDA, CDR2 SQIVND (reference sequence). The junction had 20 bases not matched to a gene; V was cut back by 6 bases and J by 0 bases. This CDR3 region has 20 residues.

Regarding this clone: The read comes to an end 3 residues before the CDR3 does, leaving the germline J gene to fill in the end. The chain is built from TRBV19 and TRBJ2-1; D is perhaps TRBD2 (5 bases). CDR1 and CDR2 (germline): LNHDA, SQIVND (reference sequence). The ends were cut back, 6 bases at V and 3 bases at J, with 9 bases in the middle. This CDR3 has 13 residues. The covered CDR3 bases are TGTGCCAGTAGACCTAGCATCTACAATGAG. It yields the protein CASRPSIYNE. The CDR3 in full is CASRPSIYNEQFF.

A word on this clone: Read sequence stops 3 residues before the CDR3 end, and the germline J gene provides the missing end. V and J are TRBV7-9 and TRBJ2-1; TRBD2 agrees at 7 bases. The CDR3 covers 15 residues. V gave up 7 bases and J gave up 7 bases; unmatched junction bases: 13. Germline CDR1 and CDR2: SEHNR and FQNEAQ (reference sequence). CDR3 loop: CASNWAGEIENEQFF. The DNA read from the CDR3 is TGTGCCAGCAATTGGGCGGGAGAAATCGAAAATGAG.

Notes on this clone: The read falls 3 residues short of the CDR3 end, and the missing part is taken from the germline J gene. This chain joins TRBV7-8 and TRBJ1-2, with D perhaps matching TRBD1 (6 bases). The CDR3 totals 16 residues. From germline, CDR1 is SGHVS and CDR2 FQNEAQ. Here the CDR3 reads CASSSLHRVRRNDYTF. Incomplete CDR3 DNA: TGTGCCAGCAGCTCTCTCCACAGGGTTCGTCGTAATGAC. Variable domain in full (rest from reference TRBV7-8 and TRBJ1-2): GAGVSQSPRYKVAKRGQDVALRCDPISGHVSLFWYQQALGQGPEFLTYFQNEAQLDKSGLPSDRFFAERPEGSVSTLKIQRTQQEDSAVYLCASSSLHRVRRNDYTFGSGTRLTVV.

CDR3 bases read: TGCGCCAGCAGCATGAATAGACAGGGAGAA. This translates into CASSMNRQGE. The whole CDR3 reads CASSMNRQGEAFF. The chain carries TRBV5-1 and TRBJ1-1; 7 bases line up with TRBD1. The CDR3 end lies 3 residues beyond the end of the read and is filled in from the germline J gene. The CDR3 length is 13 residues. Germline values: CDR1 SGHRS, CDR2 YFSETQ.